This TCR beta chain is from a study of blood T cell repertoires in COVID-19. In germline, CDR1 is SGHAT, CDR2 FQNNGV. V lost 2 bases to trimming and J lost 7 bases; unmatched junction nucleotides: 12. The CDR3 is made up of 17 amino acids. Per the authors' pipeline: Researchers report that nucleated cell counts were estimated from reference gene primer amplification. The table came from immunoSEQ multiplex PCR; TCRdb's copy has only in-frame clones and leaves some out. The V and J calls and clone size are taken from that table; D and trimming were inferred from the DNA. The sample has around 240,000 clones; roughly 84% are singletons.

Source material: peripheral blood. V gene TRBV11-2 combines with J gene TRBJ1-4; 8 nucleotides agree with TRBD1. The source of this sequence is a woman aged 40 to 49 who had recovered from COVID-19. In nucleotides, the CDR3 is TGTGCCAGCAGCTTAAGCAGGGGGCTCGGATATTTTGAAAAACTGTTTTTT. Translation: CASSLSRGLGYFEKLFF.